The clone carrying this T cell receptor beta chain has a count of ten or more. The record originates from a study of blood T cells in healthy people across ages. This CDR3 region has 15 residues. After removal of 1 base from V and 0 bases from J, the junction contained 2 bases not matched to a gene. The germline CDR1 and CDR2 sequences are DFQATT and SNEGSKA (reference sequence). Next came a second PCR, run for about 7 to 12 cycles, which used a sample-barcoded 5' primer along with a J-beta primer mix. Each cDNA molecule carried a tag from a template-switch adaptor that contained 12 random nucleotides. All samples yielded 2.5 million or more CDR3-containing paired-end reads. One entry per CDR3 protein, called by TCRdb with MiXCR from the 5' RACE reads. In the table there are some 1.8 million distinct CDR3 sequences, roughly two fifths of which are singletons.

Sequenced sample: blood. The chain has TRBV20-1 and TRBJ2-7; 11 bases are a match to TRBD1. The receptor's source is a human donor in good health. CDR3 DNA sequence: TGCAGTGCTAGAGGAGGGACAGGGGGCTCCTACGAGCAGTACTTC. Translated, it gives CSARGGTGGSYEQYF.